The T cell receptor (beta chain) under discussion was sequenced for a study of identical twins (dated by TCRdb to between 2015 and 2016). Background for the entire study: To test whether fetal clonotypes persist, the study used deep sequencing on TCR alpha and beta repertoires from monozygotic twins, unrelated adults of various ages, and cord blood. To rule out contamination, replicate twin experiments were performed at different times with different library preparation protocols.

Note on this clonotype: Its specific antigen is unknown. No qualities accompany the bases; no much larger clone lies one base away.

What the research found in general, with its limitations: Out-of-frame TCR alpha sequences shared between twins showed an excess of low generation-probability sequences compared with coincidental sharing between unrelated individuals. Invariant T cells such as MAIT and iNKT could partly confound zero-insertion analyses, although diverse VJ usage argued against such confounding for most clonotypes. Abundant cord blood beta clonotypes carried fewer insertions; young adult naive repertoires showed a weaker similar trend, while memory repertoires showed none. In monozygotic twins, out-of-frame TCR alpha sharing was systematically underestimated by recombination models, although the models agreed with sharing between unrelated individuals. In beta out-of-frame sequences, excess twin sharing was weaker, because having fewer shared sequences lowered the signal-to-noise ratio. Because the same donors could not be followed over many years, conclusions were based on cross-sectional statistical analysis.

Every donor was a healthy Caucasian. The researchers also sequenced three unrelated adults who were not twins: a male aged 18 to 29, a male aged 50 to 60, and a female aged 50 to 60. Miltenyi CD45RO+ enrichment and human naive T-cell isolation kits were used to isolate memory (CD45RO+) and naive T cells from PBMC. The library relied on 5' RACE. The run used an Illumina HiSeq 2000. A universal primer binding site was introduced by template switching, and a unique molecular identifier was present in the final cDNA, enabling accurate counting of TCR cDNA molecules. Specific primers in the conserved constant-segment region were used to synthesize first-strand cDNA for the TCR alpha and beta chains. Each cDNA library was double barcoded, with a SMART-Mk sample barcode plus Illumina barcodes, to control for contamination. Two successive PCR steps introduced TruSeq adapter sequences along with Illumina sample barcodes. Sequencing of the TCR alpha and beta cDNA libraries was done on the Illumina HiSeq platform using custom primers. In the authors' own workflow: Raw reads were processed with MiGEC to extract unique molecular identifiers, and MiXCR was used to determine CDR3 positions. For each individual, recombination models were inferred using an EM algorithm with the repgenHMM and IGoR tools. The tcR package in R was used for shared clonotype analysis, with sharing normalized by the product of cloneset sizes. To study raw recombination without the effects of thymic and clonal selection, out-of-frame nonproductive sequences were analyzed. TCRdb reprocessing: public reads trimmed at Q25 with fastp, clones called with MiXCR, in-frame beta chains kept. Rows are unified per CDR3 protein, each entry keeping the most common DNA and genes. V and J calls and clone size were set by TCRdb, not the authors. The sample table contains about 690,000 distinct CDR3 sequences; only one count was recorded for 5.5% to 6.5% of them. The ten largest account for approximately 2% of the sample.

The CDR3 measures 15 amino acids from cysteine to phenylalanine. The only DNA kept is the CDR3, 45 bases in frame from the first base. The junction shows trimming of 3 bases on V and 0 bases on J, plus 11 bases between the germline ends. For CDR1 and CDR2, the germline V gene (reference sequence) lists SGHAT and FQDESV. The chain uses TRBV11-1 and TRBJ2-5; the D gene lacks a confident call. The TCR was taken from a man aged 18 to 29 in good health. The sequenced sample was naive T cells sorted from blood. The sample's cell subset or site label is to be understood as: cells isolated with a human naive T-cell isolation kit. The nucleotides are TGTGCCAGCAGCTTCGCCCAGCTAAACCAAGAGACCCAGTACTTC. It encodes CASSFAQLNQETQYF.